This T cell receptor (beta chain) derives from a study of blood T cell repertoires in COVID-19. Study at large: The origin of the acute and convalescent COVID-19 samples was the United States, Italy and Spain.

Only in-frame clones appear in the TCRdb table, and some are missing; sequencing was by immunoSEQ multiplex PCR. The sample has 270,000 or so clones, 70% to 90% seen once. The CDR3 loop spans 16 amino acids. The V gene end was trimmed by 4 bases and the J gene end by 5 bases; junction bases not matched to a gene: 12. Germline CDR1 SGHNT, CDR2 YYREEE (reference sequence). The sequence was obtained from a woman in her twenties or thirties with active or convalescent COVID-19. V and J are TRBV5-4 and TRBJ1-2; TRBD1 aligns across 9 bases. The source material was peripheral blood. Written as DNA, the CDR3 is TGTGCCAGCAGCGGGTGGGACAGGGCCGTCCGGTATGGCTACACCTTC. This encodes CASSGWDRAVRYGYTF.